Detailed here is one T cell receptor (beta chain). The CDR3 spans 14 residues. V trimming: 6 bases; J trimming: 5 bases; junction bases outside the gene matches: 6. Germline V CDR1 and CDR2: SNHLY, FYNNEI. The record originates from a study of control samples from healthy donors and cancer patients. This table comes from immunoSEQ multiplex PCR, and its TCRdb copy is limited to in-frame clones, with some not included. The sample carries about 63,000 clones, more than 75% recorded once. The rearrangement joins TRBV2 to TRBJ1-5; 8 nucleotides line up with TRBD1. The specimen sequenced was PBMCs. This clonotype was sampled from a woman aged 60-70 years with lung cancer. The CDR3 here is CASRTQGGDQPQHF. CDR3 nucleotides: TGTGCCAGCAGGACACAGGGGGGCGATCAGCCCCAGCATTTT.